One and the same sample provided the 27 T cell receptor beta chains below, sequenced in a study of OX40 agonist ivuxolimab in advanced cancers. Profiled with immunoSEQ multiplex PCR; TCRdb holds only in-frame clones, not every one. The sample lists over 50,000 clones, nearly 90% occurring once. Sequencing used CD4+ or CD8+ T cells sorted from blood, obtained in a trial of the OX40 agonist ivuxolimab. These receptors all come from an adult with an advanced solid tumor such as melanoma, head and neck, liver or kidney cancer.

The CDR3 here is CASSPGLAGERETQYF. CDR3 nucleotide sequence: TGTGCCAGCAGCCCGGGACTAGCGGGAGAGAGGGAGACCCAGTACTTC. This chain links TRBV28 with TRBJ2-5, with 14 bases aligning to TRBD2. This CDR3 is built from 16 residues. Germline trimming cut 6 bases from V and 5 bases from J; bases unmatched to any gene: 8. The germline gives CDR1 MDHEN, CDR2 SYDVKM.

CDR3 DNA: TGTGCCAGCAGCGCGGACGCCGCCGCCGGGGAGCTGTTTTTT. It encodes CASSADAAAGELFF. This chain uses TRBV7-8 with TRBJ2-2; D unclear. Between the trimmed V and J ends, which lost 5 bases and 6 bases, there was a span of 13 bases. The CDR3 is 14 amino acids. CDR1 and CDR2 from the germline V gene are SGHVS and FQNEAQ.

This clone was counted once. This chain's CDR3 is CASSEQANQPQHF. The CDR3 DNA reads TGTGCCAGCAGTGAACAAGCGAATCAGCCCCAGCATTTT. This chain links TRBV6-1 with TRBJ1-5; D call uncertain. The CDR3 sequence is 13 residues long. V was clipped by 2 bases and J by 4 bases, with 6 bases between them. Germline-derived CDR1 and CDR2 are MNHNS and SASEGT.

The V and J genes are TRBV19 and TRBJ2-5; D is perhaps TRBD2 (6 bases). The CDR3 consists of 14 residues. Germline-derived CDR1 and CDR2 are LNHDA and SQIVND (reference sequence). The CDR3 loop reads CVEGGKMSQETQYF. The DNA of the CDR3 is TGTGTCGAGGGAGGCAAGATGAGCCAAGAGACCCAGTACTTC.

V and J are TRBV7-9 and TRBJ2-7; TRBD2 agrees at 13 bases. Unmatched junction bases numbered 3, after V lost 5 bases and J lost 2 bases. The CDR3 has 15 amino acids. Germline CDR1 and CDR2: SEHNR and FQNEAQ (reference sequence). CDR3 sequence (DNA): TGTGCCAGCAGCCAACTAGCGGGAGGGACCTACGAGCAGTACTTC. Amino acid sequence: CASSQLAGGTYEQYF.

The rearrangement uses TRBV5-1 and TRBJ1-4; the D gene is possibly TRBD1 (6 bases). This CDR3 region has 15 residues. Between the trimmed V and J ends, which lost 4 bases and 5 bases, there was a span of 15 bases. Germline-derived CDR1 and CDR2 are SGHRS and YFSETQ. CDR3 sequence reads: CASSVDRPENEKLFF. Written as DNA, the CDR3 is TGCGCCAGCAGCGTTGACAGGCCTGAGAATGAAAAACTGTTTTTT.

V usage is TRBV7-2 and J usage is TRBJ1-6, with 7 bases matching TRBD1. Germline CDR1 and CDR2: SGHTA and FQGNSA. V dropped 7 bases and J dropped 0; count of bases not matched to a gene: 12. The CDR3 covers 18 residues. This CDR3 reads CASKGARAGSSYNSPLHF. The DNA for the CDR3 is TGTGCCAGCAAGGGGGCCAGGGCCGGGAGCTCCTATAATTCACCCCTCCACTTT.

This rearrangement joins TRBV7-9 to TRBJ1-4; D unresolved. This CDR3 is 14 amino acids long. Germline V gene sequence: CDR1 SEHNR, CDR2 FQNEAQ (reference sequence). The V gene lost 1 base and the J gene lost 6 bases, with 9 bases spanning the gap. The chain's CDR3 is CASSLVQPYEKLFF. CDR3 DNA: TGTGCCAGCAGCTTAGTCCAGCCCTATGAAAAACTGTTTTTT.

This clone was detected once. The chain couples TRBV28 to TRBJ1-2; 7 bases map to TRBD1. In germline, CDR1 is MDHEN, CDR2 SYDVKM. This CDR3 contains 14 residues. Trimming took 4 bases from V and 4 from J; bases not matched to a gene: 6. The CDR3: CASSSAGGVYGYTF. The DNA for the CDR3 is TGTGCCAGCAGTTCGGCAGGGGGGGTCTATGGCTACACCTTC.

V gene TRBV2 combines with J gene TRBJ2-3, with TRBD2 matching 11 bases. The J segment lost 2 bases and the V segment lost 6 bases, leaving 4 bases of the junction unmatched. The CDR3 has 15 amino acids. Germline V CDR1 and CDR2: SNHLY, FYNNEI. DNA of the CDR3: TGTGCCAGCAGGGGGACTAGCGGACTCACAGATACGCAGTATTTT. Translating it yields CASRGTSGLTDTQYF.

CDR3 coding DNA: TGTGCCAGCAACCCTCAACTGGACAGATTAGCCAAAAACATTCAGTACTTC. Its translation is CASNPQLDRLAKNIQYF. The J gene is TRBJ2-4, the V gene TRBV28; a weak D match, TRBD1 (6 bases). In germline, CDR1 is MDHEN, CDR2 SYDVKM. V was cut by 7 bases and J by 0 bases, with 19 bases left in between. The CDR3 has 17 amino acids.

The CDR3, as DNA: TGTGCCAGCGGGAGACAGGGATTCTATGGCTACACCTTC. Encoded protein: CASGRQGFYGYTF. The chain employs TRBV28 and TRBJ1-2; 7 bases fit TRBD1. Germline values: CDR1 MDHEN, CDR2 SYDVKM. The CDR3 spans 13 residues. V lost 8 bases, J lost 4 bases, and 7 bases stayed unmatched.

Notes on this clone: A read error is possible here, since a much larger clone lies one base away. The sample carries other DNA sequences with the same CDR3. This chain connects TRBV11-2 to TRBJ1-6; D call uncertain. CDR1 and CDR2 (germline): SGHAT, FQNNGV. Trimming left V 3 bases short and J 6 bases short, with 6 bases between. This CDR3 has 13 residues. The DNA of the CDR3 is TGTGCCAGCAGCTTTTTTGGTAATTCACCCCTCCACTTT. It translates to CASSFFGNSPLHF.

This chain joins TRBV7-3 and TRBJ2-3; maybe TRBD1 (6 bases). This CDR3 comprises 15 residues. The germline V gene has CDR1 SGHTA and CDR2 FQGTGA. Trimming left V 6 bases short and J 0 bases short, with 13 bases between. This CDR3 reads CASSQQGSSTDTQYF. The CDR3 DNA reads TGTGCCAGCAGTCAACAGGGATCTAGCACAGATACGCAGTATTTT.

The chain couples TRBV28 to TRBJ2-7; no clear D. Germline V lookup: CDR1 MDHEN, CDR2 SYDVKM. CDR3 length equals 11 residues. The ends were cut back, 6 bases at V and 6 bases at J, with 9 bases in the middle. The CDR3 region has the DNA TGTGCCAGCAGCTCCCCGGGCGAGCAGTACTTC. Translated: CASSSPGEQYF.

The rearrangement links TRBV11-2 to TRBJ2-5; D gene ambiguous. Germline loops: CDR1 SGHAT, CDR2 FQNNGV. CDR3 length equals 10 residues. Trimming shortened V by 8 bases and J by 5 bases, and 6 bases separated the two germline ends. The CDR3 sequence: CASGSETQYF. DNA for the CDR3: TGTGCCAGCGGGTCTGAGACCCAGTACTTC.

This clone has just a few counts. The chain employs TRBV9 and TRBJ2-3; no definite D call. Germline V CDR1 and CDR2: SGDLS, YYNGEE. The V and J ends lost 4 bases and 3 bases respectively, with 6 bases between them. The CDR3 sequence is 12 residues long. The CDR3 bases are TGTGCCAGCAGCTTAGGTACAGATACGCAGTATTTT. This sequence encodes CASSLGTDTQYF.

The rearrangement joins TRBV6-5 to TRBJ1-1; no clear D gene. Per the germline V gene, CDR1 is MNHEY and CDR2 is SVGAGI. The CDR3 spans 13 residues. Trimming pared 6 bases from V and 6 bases from J, leaving 14 bases between. In DNA, the CDR3 is TGTGCCAGCAGAATGTGGGGAGGTCCTGAAGCTTTCTTT. Protein sequence: CASRMWGGPEAFF.

The rearrangement links TRBV6-5 to TRBJ1-1; D gene uncertain. Germline V gene data show CDR1 as MNHEY and CDR2 as SVGAGI. V was trimmed by 7 bases and J by 1 base, leaving 10 bases between them. CDR3 length equals 13 residues. Written as DNA, the CDR3 is TGTGCCAGCATAAAGGTCGGGAACACTGAAGCTTTCTTT. This codes for CASIKVGNTEAFF.

The chain links TRBV5-1 to TRBJ1-1; D not certain. The CDR3 runs to 15 residues. Germline CDR1 is SGHRS and CDR2 is YFSETQ. The V gene lost 0 bases and the J gene lost 0 bases, with 9 bases spanning the gap. The CDR3 nucleotides read TGCGCCAGCAGCTTGGTTTACGGGATGAACACTGAAGCTTTCTTT. Its protein product is CASSLVYGMNTEAFF.

The V gene is TRBV5-1, the J gene TRBJ2-5; D perhaps matches TRBD1 (6 bases). Germline V gene data show CDR1 as SGHRS and CDR2 as YFSETQ. CDR3 size: 14 residues. Deletions cut 6 bases from V and 5 bases from J, with 17 bases between. The CDR3 nucleotides read TGCGCCAGCACTTTCGGCAGGGGCGAGGAGACCCAGTACTTC. Its protein is CASTFGRGEETQYF.

The chain carries TRBV6-5 and TRBJ2-7; 7 bases match TRBD1. The CDR3 spans 13 residues. J lost 2 bases, V lost 5 bases, and 3 bases had no gene match. Germline V gene data show CDR1 as MNHEY and CDR2 as SVGAGI. DNA for the CDR3: TGTGCCAGCAGTCAGACAGGGACCTACGAGCAGTACTTC. It codes for CASSQTGTYEQYF.

V and J are TRBV6-5 and TRBJ2-7, with a weak D call TRBD2 (6 bases). The CDR3 consists of 14 residues. Germline V gives CDR1 MNHEY, CDR2 SVGAGI. Trimming took off 0 bases at V and 5 bases at J, with 11 bases between the two ends. DNA for the CDR3: TGTGCCAGCAGTTACTCTACGGGAGTGAACGAGCAGTACTTC. It yields the protein CASSYSTGVNEQYF.

V usage is TRBV6-5 and J usage is TRBJ1-1; the match to TRBD1 covers 7 bases. V was clipped by 7 bases and J by 5 bases; unmatched bases: 10. Germline V gene sequence: CDR1 MNHEY, CDR2 SVGAGI. CDR3 length equals 14 residues. CDR3 amino acids: CASNEGGGATEAFF. CDR3 DNA sequence: TGTGCCAGCAACGAAGGAGGGGGCGCGACTGAAGCTTTCTTT.

The gene calls are TRBV28 and TRBJ2-2, with 9 bases identical to TRBD1. Unmatched junction bases numbered 8, after V lost 5 bases and J lost 7 bases. Germline assignment: CDR1 MDHEN and CDR2 SYDVKM. This CDR3 spans 15 amino acids. The CDR3 spells CASSPAGTGLGELFF. Written as DNA, the CDR3 is TGTGCCAGCAGTCCAGCCGGGACAGGGCTCGGGGAGCTGTTTTTT.

J is TRBJ1-4 and V is TRBV6-6; D gene ambiguous. This CDR3 is built from 14 residues. Germline V gene lookup returns CDR1 MNHNY and CDR2 SVGAGI (reference sequence). V lost 7 bases and J lost 4, with 13 bases in between. The CDR3 loop is CASNSRTGNEKLFF. The CDR3 DNA follows: TGTGCCAGCAATTCCCGGACGGGTAATGAAAAACTGTTTTTT.

The V and J genes are TRBV28 and TRBJ1-2, with D possibly being TRBD1 (5 bases). CDR3 length: 12 amino acids. V was trimmed by 1 base and J by 13 bases, leaving 13 bases between them. The germline V gene has CDR1 MDHEN and CDR2 SYDVKM. CDR3 amino acids: CASSLLRGIITF. Here the CDR3 DNA reads TGTGCCAGCAGTTTATTGCGGGGGATAATCACCTTC.